These 25 T cell receptor beta chains were all obtained from the same sample, sequenced in a study of blood T cell repertoires in COVID-19. The data were produced by immunoSEQ multiplex PCR, yet TCRdb's version contains in-frame clones alone and is incomplete. The table shows 97,000 or so clones, with 80% to 95% occurring only once. The source material was peripheral blood. The origin of the receptors is a man in his late teens or twenties with acute or convalescent COVID-19.

This chain links TRBV2 with TRBJ2-7; 9 bases line up with TRBD2. CDR1 is SNHLY, CDR2 FYNNEI, per germline. V shed 6 bases, J shed 5 bases, and the junction held 20 bases outside the gene matches. The CDR3 extends over 18 amino acids. The CDR3 region is CASRTRGAGGSRGDEQYF. CDR3 bases: TGTGCCAGCAGAACCAGGGGAGCGGGAGGTTCGCGGGGAGACGAGCAGTACTTC. The full variable domain, with the rest looked up from reference TRBV2 and TRBJ2-7, is EPEVTQTPSHQVTQMGQEVILRCVPISNHLYFYWYRQILGQKVEFLVSFYNNEISEKSEIFDDQFSVERPDGSNFTLKIRSTKLEDSAMYFCASRTRGAGGSRGDEQYFGPGTRLTVT.

V is TRBV5-5 and J is TRBJ2-5; TRBD2 agrees at 15 bases. The V and J ends lost 1 base and 5 bases, in that order; junction bases with no gene match: 6. This CDR3 is 17 amino acids long. From germline, CDR1 is SGHKS and CDR2 YYEKEE (reference sequence). CDR3 DNA: TGTGCCAGCAGCTTGCGGACTAGCGGGGGGGCCGGTGAGACCCAGTACTTC. As protein: CASSLRTSGGAGETQYF.

This chain joins TRBV6-5 and TRBJ2-7, with 9 positions matching TRBD1. V was clipped by 2 bases and J by 7 bases; unmatched bases: 6. Germline V gene lookup returns CDR1 MNHEY and CDR2 SVGAGI. This CDR3 region has 14 residues. Here the CDR3 reads CASSYGTGSGEQYF. CDR3 DNA: TGTGCCAGCAGTTACGGGACAGGGTCAGGGGAGCAGTACTTC.

The J gene is TRBJ2-7, the V gene TRBV5-1, with 7 bases lining up with TRBD1. With V trimmed by 1 base and J by 3 bases, 4 bases remained unmatched. The CDR3 loop spans 14 amino acids. CDR1 and CDR2 (germline): SGHRS, YFSETQ. CDR3 DNA: TGCGCCAGCAGCTTGACGCGGACAGGCTACGAGCAGTACTTC. As protein: CASSLTRTGYEQYF. The complete variable domain, with remaining parts taken from reference TRBV5-1 and TRBJ2-7, reads KAGVTQTPRYLIKTRGQQVTLSCSPISGHRSVSWYQQTPGQGLQFLFEYFSETQRNKGNFPGRFSGRQFSNSRSEMNVSTLELGDSALYLCASSLTRTGYEQYFGPGTRLTVT.

This rearrangement joins TRBV19 to TRBJ1-4; TRBD1 matches 9 bases. This CDR3 comprises 14 residues. In germline, CDR1 is LNHDA, CDR2 SQIVND (reference sequence). J lost 7 bases, V lost 4 bases, and 4 bases had no gene match. CDR3 residues: CASSRGQGLEKLFF. The CDR3 DNA is TGTGCCAGTAGTAGGGGACAGGGTCTTGAAAAACTGTTTTTT. Complete variable domain (other parts from reference TRBV19 and TRBJ1-4): DGGITQSPKYLFRKEGQNVTLSCEQNLNHDAMYWYRQDPGQGLRLIYYSQIVNDFQKGDIAEGYSVSREKKESFPLTVTSAQKNPTAFYLCASSRGQGLEKLFFGSGTQLSVL.

This rearrangement joins TRBV28 to TRBJ1-1; D gene uncertain. This CDR3 has 11 amino acids. Trimming removed 6 bases from V and 6 bases from J, with 8 bases in between. Germline CDR1 MDHEN, CDR2 SYDVKM. The CDR3 sequence is CASSLNAEAFF. In nucleotides, the CDR3 is TGTGCCAGCAGCCTAAACGCTGAAGCTTTCTTT. Full variable domain (outside the CDR3, taken from reference TRBV28 and TRBJ1-1): DVKVTQSSRYLVKRTGEKVFLECVQDMDHENMFWYRQDPGLGLRLIYFSYDVKMKEKGDIPEGYSVSREKKERFSLILESASTNQTSMYLCASSLNAEAFFGQGTRLTVV.

This sequence joins TRBV7-9 and TRBJ1-5; the match to TRBD1 covers 10 bases. Germline trimming cut 1 base from V and 5 bases from J; bases unmatched to any gene: 11. The CDR3 runs to 18 residues. Germline CDR1 and CDR2: SEHNR and FQNEAQ (reference sequence). This CDR3 is CASSLGLGQGIGDQPQHF. DNA for the CDR3: TGTGCCAGCAGCTTAGGTTTGGGACAGGGGATTGGGGATCAGCCCCAGCATTTT.

V is TRBV6-4 and J is TRBJ2-1; D perhaps matches TRBD2 (6 bases). The V gene lost 2 bases and the J gene lost 4 bases, with 6 bases spanning the gap. From germline, CDR1 is MRHNA and CDR2 SNTAGT. The CDR3 has 13 residues. CDR3 DNA: TGTGCCAGCAGTGACCGGGAGTACAATGAGCAGTTCTTC. It specifies CASSDREYNEQFF.

This chain connects TRBV24-1 to TRBJ2-5, with TRBD1 matching over 7 bases. Germline loops: CDR1 KGHDR, CDR2 SFDVKD. This CDR3 is built from 14 residues. The trim removed 7 bases at V and 2 bases at J, leaving 6 bases unmatched. CDR3 in DNA: TGTGCCACCAGCGATCGACAGGGACAAGAGACCCAGTACTTC. It specifies CATSDRQGQETQYF.

The chain employs TRBV6-1 and TRBJ1-1; unclear D gene. CDR1 is MNHNS, CDR2 SASEGT, per germline. This CDR3 spans 14 amino acids. V gave up 2 bases and J gave up 1 base, with 8 bases separating them. The CDR3 reads CASSEYPGNTEAFF. The CDR3 DNA sequence: TGTGCCAGCAGTGAATATCCAGGGAACACTGAAGCTTTCTTT.

V is TRBV7-9 and J is TRBJ2-7; TRBD1 matches 8 bases. The V segment lost 3 bases and the J segment 4 bases; nucleotides outside the gene matches: 5. Germline V lookup: CDR1 SEHNR, CDR2 FQNEAQ (reference sequence). The length of the CDR3 is 14 residues. The CDR3, as DNA: TGTGCCAGCAGCTTGGACAGGGCCAGATACGAGCAGTACTTC. Residues: CASSLDRARYEQYF.

This rearrangement joins TRBV4-1 to TRBJ1-6; TRBD1 aligns across 10 bases. The CDR3 extends over 16 amino acids. Germline CDR1 and CDR2: MGHRA and YSYEKL. J gave up 9 bases and V 0 bases, and 5 bases lay outside the gene matches. This chain's CDR3 is CASSQDDWDRGSPLHF. In nucleotides, the CDR3 is TGCGCCAGCAGCCAAGATGATTGGGACAGGGGTTCACCCCTCCACTTT.

The chain links TRBV19 to TRBJ2-1; 8 positions match TRBD2. The CDR3 runs 18 residues. Unmatched junction bases numbered 18, after V lost 2 bases and J lost 9 bases. Germline V gives CDR1 LNHDA, CDR2 SQIVND (reference sequence). In DNA form, the CDR3 reads TGTGCCAGTAGTATAACCAGCGGGGGCCTCTTCATAATAGCTGAGCAGTTCTTC. Translating it yields CASSITSGGLFIIAEQFF. Looking up the rest from reference TRBV19 and TRBJ2-1 gives the full variable domain: DGGITQSPKYLFRKEGQNVTLSCEQNLNHDAMYWYRQDPGQGLRLIYYSQIVNDFQKGDIAEGYSVSREKKESFPLTVTSAQKNPTAFYLCASSITSGGLFIIAEQFFGPGTRLTVL.

The CDR3 protein is CATSDLFRAPNQPQHF. Here the CDR3 DNA reads TGTGCCACCAGTGATTTGTTCAGGGCCCCAAATCAGCCCCAGCATTTT. The J gene is TRBJ1-5, the V gene TRBV24-1, with a possible D match to TRBD1 (5 bases). V lost 0 bases and J lost 4, with 12 bases in between. CDR1 KGHDR and CDR2 SFDVKD come from the germline V gene. This CDR3 has 16 amino acids.

The V gene is TRBV7-8, the J gene TRBJ1-1; D is unclear. Germline-derived CDR1 and CDR2 are SGHVS and FQNEAQ. The V end was cut by 5 bases, the J end by 5 bases, with 9 bases between. The CDR3 runs to 12 residues. The DNA for the CDR3 is TGTGCCAGCAGCCTATATCAGACTGAAGCTTTCTTT. Protein sequence: CASSLYQTEAFF.

V is TRBV29-1 and J is TRBJ2-1; 10 bases map to TRBD2. The trim removed 8 bases at V and 6 bases at J, leaving 10 bases unmatched. Germline V lookup: CDR1 SQVTM, CDR2 ANQGSEA. The CDR3 has 14 amino acids. The CDR3 protein is CSTPLAGGINEQFF. The CDR3, as DNA: TGCAGCACTCCCTTAGCGGGAGGCATCAATGAGCAGTTCTTC.

This chain joins TRBV7-9 and TRBJ2-1, with TRBD2 matching over 12 bases. The CDR3 has 16 amino acids. Germline CDR1 and CDR2: SEHNR and FQNEAQ (reference sequence). With 4 bases clipped from V and 4 bases from J, the junction kept 5 bases outside the gene matches. This CDR3 reads CASSSPGTSGYNEQFF. The CDR3 region has the DNA TGTGCCAGCAGCTCTCCCGGGACTAGCGGGTACAATGAGCAGTTCTTC.

V gene TRBV5-6 combines with J gene TRBJ1-5, with D possibly being TRBD1 (5 bases). This CDR3 is built from 17 residues. The V and J ends lost 0 bases and 2 bases respectively, with 15 bases between them. Germline CDR1 SGHDT, CDR2 YYEEEE. CDR3 protein: CASSLAFGGSGNQPQHF. The CDR3 DNA follows: TGTGCCAGCAGCTTGGCCTTCGGGGGGTCGGGCAATCAGCCCCAGCATTTT. Filled out from reference TRBV5-6 and TRBJ1-5, the complete variable domain reads DAGVTQSPTHLIKTRGQQVTLRCSPKSGHDTVSWYQQALGQGPQFIFQYYEEEERQRGNFPDRFSGHQFPNYSSELNVNALLLGDSALYLCASSLAFGGSGNQPQHFGDGTRLSIL.

The V call is TRBV15, the J call TRBJ1-4; possibly TRBD1 for D (5 bases). V lost 3 bases and J lost 3, with 5 bases in between. Germline-derived CDR1 and CDR2 are LNHNV and YYDKDF (reference sequence). There are 13 residues in the CDR3. CDR3 nucleotide sequence: TGTGCCACCAGCAGGACAGCTAATGAAAAACTGTTTTTT. As protein: CATSRTANEKLFF.

This clone has only one observation. This CDR3 reads CASSEFYGTSKADTQYF. In DNA form, the CDR3 reads TGTGCCAGCAGCGAATTCTACGGGACTTCCAAGGCAGATACGCAGTATTTT. The chain recombines TRBV9 with TRBJ2-3; D is perhaps TRBD2 (6 bases). V was clipped by 3 bases and J by 4 bases, with 21 bases between them. This CDR3 has 17 residues. CDR1 is SGDLS, CDR2 YYNGEE, per germline.

The J gene is TRBJ1-1, the V gene TRBV10-2, with 7 positions matching TRBD1. Germline-derived CDR1 and CDR2 are WSHSY and SAAADI. The CDR3 has 16 amino acids. V lost 3 bases, J lost 0 bases, and 7 bases stayed unmatched. CDR3 sequence reads: CASSEPRQGMNTEAFF. CDR3 DNA sequence: TGCGCCAGCAGTGAACCTCGACAGGGAATGAACACTGAAGCTTTCTTT.

This chain links TRBV30 with TRBJ1-3, with D unclear. V lost 2 bases and J 3 bases, leaving 8 bases between the germline ends. This CDR3 contains 13 residues. CDR1 is GTSNPN, CDR2 SVGIG, per germline (reference sequence). The CDR3 region has the DNA TGTGCCTGGAGTACCTTCGGTGGAAACACCATATATTTT. It yields the protein CAWSTFGGNTIYF. Based on the CDR3 plus reference TRBV30 and TRBJ1-3, the full variable domain is SQTIHQWPATLVQPVGSPLSLECTVEGTSNPNLYWYRQAAGRGLQLLFYSVGIGQISSEVPQNLSASRPQDRQFILSSKKLLLSDSGFYLCAWSTFGGNTIYFGEGSWLTVV.

This clone was seen only a few times. The rearrangement uses TRBV5-1 and TRBJ1-2, with D uncertain. The V end was cut by 0 bases, the J end by 7 bases, with 13 bases between. Germline V gives CDR1 SGHRS, CDR2 YFSETQ. The CDR3 has 14 amino acids. CDR3 sequence: CASSLEFSWSGYTF. DNA for the CDR3: TGCGCCAGCAGCTTGGAGTTCTCCTGGAGTGGCTACACCTTC. The variable domain in full, completed from reference TRBV5-1 and TRBJ1-2, reads KAGVTQTPRYLIKTRGQQVTLSCSPISGHRSVSWYQQTPGQGLQFLFEYFSETQRNKGNFPGRFSGRQFSNSRSEMNVSTLELGDSALYLCASSLEFSWSGYTFGSGTRLTVV.

This clone was picked up one time. The chain combines TRBV5-1 with TRBJ2-7, with 10 positions matching TRBD2. Germline CDR1 reads SGHRS; CDR2 reads YFSETQ. CDR3 size: 16 residues. V gave up 6 bases and J gave up 5 bases; unmatched junction bases: 14. CDR3: CASNIRSGGASDEQYF. Written as DNA, the CDR3 is TGCGCCAGCAACATCAGAAGCGGGGGGGCATCTGACGAGCAGTACTTC.

The rearrangement uses TRBV5-1 and TRBJ1-4; no clear D. Trimming cost V 0 bases and J 6 bases, with 9 bases left between them. The CDR3 is 14 residues long. Germline loops: CDR1 SGHRS, CDR2 YFSETQ. CDR3 in amino acids: CASSLEREDEKLFF. The CDR3 nucleotides are TGCGCCAGCAGCTTGGAAAGGGAGGATGAAAAACTGTTTTTT.